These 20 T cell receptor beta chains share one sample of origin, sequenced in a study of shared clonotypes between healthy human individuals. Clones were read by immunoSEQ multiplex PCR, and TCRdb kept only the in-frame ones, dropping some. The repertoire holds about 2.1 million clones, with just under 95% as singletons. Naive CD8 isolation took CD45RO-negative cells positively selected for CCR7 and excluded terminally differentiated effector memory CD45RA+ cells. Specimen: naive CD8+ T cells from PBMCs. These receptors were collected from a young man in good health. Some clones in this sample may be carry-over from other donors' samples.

CDR3 DNA: TGTGCCAGCAGTTCCAGCACCTTGAACACTGAAGCTTTCTTT. Translation gives CASSSSTLNTEAFF. The chain joins TRBV27 to TRBJ1-1; D not resolved. CDR1 is MNHEY and CDR2 is SMNVEV in the germline V gene (reference sequence). The CDR3 loop spans 14 amino acids. The ends were cut back, 4 bases at V and 0 bases at J, with 9 bases in the middle.

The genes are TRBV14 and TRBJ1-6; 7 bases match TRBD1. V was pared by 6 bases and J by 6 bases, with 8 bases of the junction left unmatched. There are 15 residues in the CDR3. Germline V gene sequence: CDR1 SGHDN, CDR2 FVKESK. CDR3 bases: TGTGCCAGCAGTACCAGGGACAGCATTAATTCACCCCTCCACTTT. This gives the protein CASSTRDSINSPLHF. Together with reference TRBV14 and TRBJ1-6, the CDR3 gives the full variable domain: EAGVTQFPSHSVIEKGQTVTLRCDPISGHDNLYWYRRVMGKEIKFLLHFVKESKQDESGMPNNRFLAERTGGTYSTLKVQPAELEDSGVYFCASSTRDSINSPLHFGNGTRLTVT.

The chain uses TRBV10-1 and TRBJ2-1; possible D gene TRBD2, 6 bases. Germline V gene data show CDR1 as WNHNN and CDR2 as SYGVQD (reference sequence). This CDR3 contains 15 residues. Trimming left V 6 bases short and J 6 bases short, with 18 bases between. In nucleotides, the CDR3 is TGCGCCAGCAGCCCTCTAGCGAATCTCGGCAATGAGCAGTTCTTC. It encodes CASSPLANLGNEQFF.

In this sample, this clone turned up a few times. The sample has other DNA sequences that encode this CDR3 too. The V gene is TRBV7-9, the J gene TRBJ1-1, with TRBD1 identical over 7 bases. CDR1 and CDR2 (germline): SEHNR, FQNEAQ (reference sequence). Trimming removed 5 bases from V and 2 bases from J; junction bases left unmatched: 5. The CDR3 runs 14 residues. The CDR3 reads CASSPWDRNTEAFF. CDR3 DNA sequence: TGTGCCAGCAGCCCGTGGGACAGAAACACTGAAGCTTTCTTT.

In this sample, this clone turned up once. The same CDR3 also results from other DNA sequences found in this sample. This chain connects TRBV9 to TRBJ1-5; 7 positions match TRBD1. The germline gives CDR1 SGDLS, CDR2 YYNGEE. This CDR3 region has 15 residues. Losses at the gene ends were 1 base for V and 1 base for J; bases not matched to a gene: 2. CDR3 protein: CASSVSGQSNQPQHF. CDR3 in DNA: TGTGCCAGCAGCGTATCGGGACAGAGCAATCAGCCCCAGCATTTT.

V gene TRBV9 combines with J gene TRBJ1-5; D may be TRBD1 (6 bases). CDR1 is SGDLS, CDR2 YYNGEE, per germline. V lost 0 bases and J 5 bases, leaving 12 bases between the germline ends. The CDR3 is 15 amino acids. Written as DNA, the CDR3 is TGTGCCAGCAGCGTAGGGGGACACCCCTATCAGCCCCAGCATTTT. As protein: CASSVGGHPYQPQHF.

The CDR3 sequence: CASSLLGPPGQIYEQYF. CDR3 sequence (DNA): TGCGCCAGCAGCTTGTTGGGCCCACCGGGACAAATATACGAGCAGTACTTC. The J gene is TRBJ2-7, the V gene TRBV5-1; possible D gene TRBD1, 6 bases. Between the trimmed V and J ends, which lost 1 base and 4 bases, there was a span of 21 bases. The CDR3 extends over 17 amino acids. CDR1 is SGHRS, CDR2 YFSETQ, per germline.

The CDR3 DNA reads as TGTGCCAGCAGCTTAGGCGGCGAAAACATTCAGTACTTC. It translates to CASSLGGENIQYF. V gene TRBV7-2 combines with J gene TRBJ2-4; D remains ambiguous. The germline CDR1 and CDR2 sequences are SGHTA and FQGNSA. The V end was cut by 1 base, the J end by 5 bases, with 6 bases between. CDR3 length equals 13 residues.

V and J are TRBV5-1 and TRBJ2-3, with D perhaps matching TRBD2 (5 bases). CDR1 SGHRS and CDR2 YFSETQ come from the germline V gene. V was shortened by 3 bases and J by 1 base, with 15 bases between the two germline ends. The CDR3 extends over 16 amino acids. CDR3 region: CASSSERYLGTDTQYF. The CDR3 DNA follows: TGCGCCAGCAGCTCCGAGCGGTATCTTGGCACAGATACGCAGTATTTT. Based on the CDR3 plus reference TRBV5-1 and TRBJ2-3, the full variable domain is KAGVTQTPRYLIKTRGQQVTLSCSPISGHRSVSWYQQTPGQGLQFLFEYFSETQRNKGNFPGRFSGRQFSNSRSEMNVSTLELGDSALYLCASSSERYLGTDTQYFGPGTRLTVL.

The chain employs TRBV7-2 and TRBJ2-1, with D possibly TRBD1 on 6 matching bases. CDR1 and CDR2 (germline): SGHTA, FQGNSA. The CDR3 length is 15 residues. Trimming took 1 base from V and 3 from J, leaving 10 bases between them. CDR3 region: CASSLEGDGYNEQFF. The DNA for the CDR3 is TGTGCCAGCAGCTTAGAGGGGGACGGCTACAATGAGCAGTTCTTC. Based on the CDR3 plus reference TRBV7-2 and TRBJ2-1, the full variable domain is GAGVSQSPSNKVTEKGKDVELRCDPISGHTALYWYRQSLGQGLEFLIYFQGNSAPDKSGLPSDRFSAERTGGSVSTLTIQRTQQEDSAVYLCASSLEGDGYNEQFFGPGTRLTVL.

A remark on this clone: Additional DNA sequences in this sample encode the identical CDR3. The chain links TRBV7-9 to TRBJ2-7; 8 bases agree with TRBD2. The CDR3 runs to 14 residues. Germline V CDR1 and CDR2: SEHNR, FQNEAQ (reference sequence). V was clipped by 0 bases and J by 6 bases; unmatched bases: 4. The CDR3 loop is CASSLALAGGEQYF. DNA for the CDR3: TGTGCCAGCAGCTTAGCTCTGGCGGGAGGCGAGCAGTACTTC.

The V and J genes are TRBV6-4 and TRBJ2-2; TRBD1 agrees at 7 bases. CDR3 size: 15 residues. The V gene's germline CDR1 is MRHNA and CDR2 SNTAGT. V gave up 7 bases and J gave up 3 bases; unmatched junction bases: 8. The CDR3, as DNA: TGTGCCAGCATCCCTGACAGGGTCGACACCGGGGAGCTGTTTTTT. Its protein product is CASIPDRVDTGELFF.

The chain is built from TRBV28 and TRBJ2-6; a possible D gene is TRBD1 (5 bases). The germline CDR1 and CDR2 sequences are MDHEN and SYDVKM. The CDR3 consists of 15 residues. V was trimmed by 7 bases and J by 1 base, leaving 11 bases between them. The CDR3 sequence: CASTLKGSGANVLTF. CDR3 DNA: TGTGCCAGCACCCTCAAGGGGTCTGGGGCCAACGTCCTGACTTTC.

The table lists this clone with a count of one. CDR3 sequence: CASSPRGTGALALHF. The CDR3 DNA is TGTGCCAGCAGCCCACGGGGGACGGGGGCCTTGGCCCTCCACTTT. The rearrangement links TRBV27 to TRBJ1-6, with D tentatively TRBD1 (6 bases). Germline V CDR1 and CDR2: MNHEY, SMNVEV (reference sequence). V was trimmed by 6 bases and J by 14 bases, leaving 23 bases between them. This CDR3 contains 15 residues.

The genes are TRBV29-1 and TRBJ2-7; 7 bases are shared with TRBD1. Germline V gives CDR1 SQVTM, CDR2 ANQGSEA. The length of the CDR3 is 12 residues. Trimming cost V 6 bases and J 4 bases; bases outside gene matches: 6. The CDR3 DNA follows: TGCAGCGTCGGACAGGACGGGTACGAGCAGTACTTC. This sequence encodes CSVGQDGYEQYF.

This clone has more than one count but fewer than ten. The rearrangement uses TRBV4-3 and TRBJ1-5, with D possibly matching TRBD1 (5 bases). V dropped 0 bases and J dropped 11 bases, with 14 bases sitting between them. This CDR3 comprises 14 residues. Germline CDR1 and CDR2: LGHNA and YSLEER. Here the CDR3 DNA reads TGCGCCAGCAGCCAAGAGGTGATTCGGGGGACCCAGCATTTT. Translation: CASSQEVIRGTQHF.

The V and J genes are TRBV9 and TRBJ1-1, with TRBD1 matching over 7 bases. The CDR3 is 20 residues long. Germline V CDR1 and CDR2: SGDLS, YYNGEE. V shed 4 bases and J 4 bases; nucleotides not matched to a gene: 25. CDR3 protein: CASSHSRHATGDGRVTEAFF. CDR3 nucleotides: TGTGCCAGCAGCCACTCGAGGCACGCAACAGGGGACGGAAGGGTCACTGAAGCTTTCTTT.

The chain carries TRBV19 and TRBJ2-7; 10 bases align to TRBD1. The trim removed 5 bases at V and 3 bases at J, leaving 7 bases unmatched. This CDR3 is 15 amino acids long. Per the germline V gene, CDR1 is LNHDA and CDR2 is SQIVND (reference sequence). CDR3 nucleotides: TGTGCCAGTAGTCCGGGACAGGGGACTTTCTACGAGCAGTACTTC. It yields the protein CASSPGQGTFYEQYF. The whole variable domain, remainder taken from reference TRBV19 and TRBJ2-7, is DGGITQSPKYLFRKEGQNVTLSCEQNLNHDAMYWYRQDPGQGLRLIYYSQIVNDFQKGDIAEGYSVSREKKESFPLTVTSAQKNPTAFYLCASSPGQGTFYEQYFGPGTRLTVT.

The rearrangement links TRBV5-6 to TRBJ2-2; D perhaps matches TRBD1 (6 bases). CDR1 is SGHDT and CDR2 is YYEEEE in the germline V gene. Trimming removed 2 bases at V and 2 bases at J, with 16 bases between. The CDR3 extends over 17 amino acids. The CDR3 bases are TGTGCCAGCAGCTTCCCGAACAGGGAACGCAACACCGGGGAGCTGTTTTTT. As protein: CASSFPNRERNTGELFF.

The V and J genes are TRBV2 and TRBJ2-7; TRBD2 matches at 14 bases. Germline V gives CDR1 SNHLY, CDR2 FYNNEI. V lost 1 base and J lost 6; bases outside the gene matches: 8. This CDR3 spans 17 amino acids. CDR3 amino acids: CASSEGLAGGPLGEQYF. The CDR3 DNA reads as TGTGCCAGCAGTGAAGGACTAGCGGGAGGGCCTTTGGGCGAGCAGTACTTC.